This T cell receptor (beta chain) comes out of a study of shared clonotypes between healthy human individuals. The protocol was immunoSEQ multiplex PCR, while the TCRdb copy is restricted to in-frame clones and leaves out a portion. The sample holds more than 2,000,000 clones, 85% to 95% seen once. This clone was found once. Germline CDR1 and CDR2: MNHNS and SASEGT. V lost 8 bases and J 6 bases, leaving 14 bases between the germline ends. This CDR3 has 12 residues. The TCR sequence derives from a man aged 18 to 30 in good health. This sequence joins TRBV6-1 and TRBJ2-7; a possible D gene is TRBD1 (6 bases). Sequenced input: naive CD4+ T cells sorted from blood. The subset: CD45RA+ positively selected. This CDR3 reads CASSGQQREQYF. In DNA, the CDR3 is TGTGCCAGCTCGGGACAACAACGCGAGCAGTACTTC.